This is a list of T cell receptor beta chains from one sample in a study of Tregs in tolerant kidney transplant recipients. Clones were read by immunoSEQ multiplex PCR, and TCRdb kept only the in-frame ones, dropping some. The table lists some 80,000 clones, 95% to 98% of them singletons. The sequencing used CD4+ T cells from blood, collected before the transplant. The receptors were gathered from a human donor who received a combined kidney and bone marrow transplant. CDR3s include the opening cysteine and the closing phenylalanine or tryptophan. The D gene is left open where the match is weak. Only some rows state a clone size, as once, few, many or a class for expanded clones.

DNA: TGTGCCAGCAGCAACCTCCGACAGGGACCCTACGAGCAGTACTTC; CDR3: CASSNLRQGPYEQYF; J: TRBJ2-7; D: NA; V: TRBV21-1; size: NA
DNA: TGTGCCATCAGTCTTTACAGGGAAGAGACCCAGTACTTC; CDR3: CAISLYREETQYF; J: TRBJ2-5; D: NA; V: TRBV10-3; size: NA
DNA: TGCGCCAGCAGCCCCCTGACAGGGGGGACCTATGAGCAGTTCTTC; CDR3: CASSPLTGGTYEQFF; J: TRBJ2-1; D: TRBD1; V: TRBV4-3; size: NA
DNA: TGCGCCAGCAGCTTCGGGTCCCAAGAGACCCAGTACTTC; CDR3: CASSFGSQETQYF; J: TRBJ2-5; D: NA; V: TRBV5-1; size: NA
DNA: TGTGCCAGCAGCTTGGCTAGAGGGACAGTAGTAACCTACGAGCAGTACTTC; CDR3: CASSLARGTVVTYEQYF; J: TRBJ2-7; D: TRBD1; V: TRBV5-8; size: once
DNA: TGTGCCAGCAGAAAGAGCGGGGAGCTGTTTTTT; CDR3: CASRKSGELFF; J: TRBJ2-2; D: NA; V: TRBV6-5; size: NA
DNA: TGTGCCAGCAGCCCGGGACAGACCTTTCACTTC; CDR3: CASSPGQTFHF; J: TRBJ2-7; D: TRBD1; V: TRBV7-2; size: once
DNA: TGTGCCAGTAGTATGGAGGCGGGAGTGAGCTCCTACGAGCAGTACTTC; CDR3: CASSMEAGVSSYEQYF; J: TRBJ2-7; D: TRBD2; V: TRBV19; size: NA
DNA: TGTGCCAGCAGCTTGGATTGGGCAGGGAGGGACTATGGCTACACCTTC; CDR3: CASSLDWAGRDYGYTF; J: TRBJ1-2; D: NA; V: TRBV5-6; size: NA
DNA: TGCGCCAGCAGAAAAAACAGGGTTCAGGGTGAAAAACTGTTTTTT; CDR3: CASRKNRVQGEKLFF; J: TRBJ1-4; D: NA; V: TRBV5-1; size: NA
DNA: TGCGCCAGCAGCTCGAGTCCGGGAGACTCTGGAAACACCATATATTTT; CDR3: CASSSSPGDSGNTIYF; J: TRBJ1-3; D: NA; V: TRBV5-1; size: NA
DNA: TGTGCCAGCTCACCACTAGGAGGCGAGACCCAGTACTTC; CDR3: CASSPLGGETQYF; J: TRBJ2-5; D: NA; V: TRBV18; size: NA
DNA: TGCGCCAGCAGCGGGACGACTAGCTCCAATGAGCAGTTCTTC; CDR3: CASSGTTSSNEQFF; J: TRBJ2-1; D: TRBD2; V: TRBV5-1; size: NA
DNA: TGCGCCAGCAGCCAAGATTTGGCTAGCGGGGGGGCCAATGAGCAGTTCTTC; CDR3: CASSQDLASGGANEQFF; J: TRBJ2-1; D: TRBD2; V: TRBV4-3; size: NA
DNA: TGTGCCAGCAGCACTGCACGTGGAAACACCATATATTTT; CDR3: CASSTARGNTIYF; J: TRBJ1-3; D: NA; V: TRBV7-2; size: once
DNA: TGTGCCAGCAGTGAAGTAGGAGCAACTAATGAAAAACTGTTTTTT; CDR3: CASSEVGATNEKLFF; J: TRBJ1-4; D: NA; V: TRBV25-1; size: NA
DNA: TGTGCCAGCAGCCCCTCCGGGGGGCCGTACAATGAGCAGTTCTTC; CDR3: CASSPSGGPYNEQFF; J: TRBJ2-1; D: NA; V: TRBV7-7; size: NA
DNA: TGCGCCAGCAGCATCGCCCCCCGGGAGAAGCAGACCCAGTACTTC; CDR3: CASSIAPREKQTQYF; J: TRBJ2-5; D: NA; V: TRBV5-1; size: NA
DNA: TGTGCCAGCAGCCGCCGTGAGACAGCTAGCACAGATACGCAGTATTTT; CDR3: CASSRRETASTDTQYF; J: TRBJ2-3; D: NA; V: TRBV4-2; size: NA
DNA: TGCGCCAGCAGCCAAGATGGGACTAGCGGATACAATGAGCAGTTCTTC; CDR3: CASSQDGTSGYNEQFF; J: TRBJ2-1; D: TRBD2; V: TRBV4-3; size: NA
DNA: TGCGCCAGCAGCTTGGCCGCGGGGCGGGACACTGAAGCTTTCTTT; CDR3: CASSLAAGRDTEAFF; J: TRBJ1-1; D: NA; V: TRBV5-1; size: NA
DNA: TGTGCCAGCAGTTTATTCCTGGTCGCGGACAGAGGAGACGAGCAGTACTTC; CDR3: CASSLFLVADRGDEQYF; J: TRBJ2-7; D: NA; V: TRBV27; size: once
DNA: TGCAGCGTCCAGGAACTGACAGGGTATGGCTACACCTTC; CDR3: CSVQELTGYGYTF; J: TRBJ1-2; D: TRBD1; V: TRBV29-1; size: once
DNA: TGTGCCAGCAGCCGAGGACTAGCGGGTGGGTGGCTCGAGCAGTACTTC; CDR3: CASSRGLAGGWLEQYF; J: TRBJ2-7; D: TRBD2; V: TRBV7-8; size: once
DNA: TGTGCCAGTAGCCGGGACTTGTCCTACGAGCAGTACTTC; CDR3: CASSRDLSYEQYF; J: TRBJ2-7; D: NA; V: TRBV19; size: NA
DNA: TGTGCCAGCAGTTTTGGGCGGGAGACCGGGGAGCTGTTTTTT; CDR3: CASSFGRETGELFF; J: TRBJ2-2; D: TRBD2; V: TRBV6-1; size: NA
DNA: TGTGCCAGTAGAGCGGACGGTATTAGCTCTGGAAACACCATATATTTT; CDR3: CASRADGISSGNTIYF; J: TRBJ1-3; D: NA; V: TRBV19; size: NA
DNA: TGCGCCAGCAGCCCTGTGCACAGGGTAAACACCGGGGAGCTGTTTTTT; CDR3: CASSPVHRVNTGELFF; J: TRBJ2-2; D: NA; V: TRBV4-1; size: NA
DNA: TGTGCCAGCAGCGAGGGGGCAGACTATGGCTACACCTTC; CDR3: CASSEGADYGYTF; J: TRBJ1-2; D: TRBD1; V: TRBV2; size: NA
DNA: TGCGCCAGCAGCTTTGTGAGGGAGGGCTTCTCCTACGAGCAGTACTTC; CDR3: CASSFVREGFSYEQYF; J: TRBJ2-7; D: TRBD2; V: TRBV5-1; size: NA
DNA: TGTGCCAGCACCTCACTCTGGACAGGGTGGGAGACCCAGTACTTC; CDR3: CASTSLWTGWETQYF; J: TRBJ2-5; D: TRBD1; V: TRBV6-5; size: few
DNA: TGTGCCAGCAGCTTTTCCCGGGGGGGCTATGGCTACACCTTC; CDR3: CASSFSRGGYGYTF; J: TRBJ1-2; D: NA; V: TRBV5-4; size: NA
DNA: TGTGCCAGCAGCTTGCGGTGGAGGGCCGATGAGCAGTTCTTC; CDR3: CASSLRWRADEQFF; J: TRBJ2-1; D: NA; V: TRBV7-2; size: NA
DNA: TGCGCCAGCAGCTTGGTGGACTTACGGGGTGACGAGCAGTACTTC; CDR3: CASSLVDLRGDEQYF; J: TRBJ2-7; D: NA; V: TRBV5-1; size: NA
DNA: TGTGCCTGGAGGACACAGGGCTCTGGGGCCAACGTCCTGACTTTC; CDR3: CAWRTQGSGANVLTF; J: TRBJ2-6; D: NA; V: TRBV30; size: NA
DNA: TGCGCCAGCAGCCTCCGGGGGGGTATGAACACTGAAGCTTTCTTT; CDR3: CASSLRGGMNTEAFF; J: TRBJ1-1; D: NA; V: TRBV4-1; size: NA
DNA: TGTGCCACCCGCCGGGACAGGGGCTCCTACGAGCAGTACTTC; CDR3: CATRRDRGSYEQYF; J: TRBJ2-7; D: TRBD1; V: TRBV18; size: NA
DNA: TGTGCCAGCAGCTTAGGGCAGGGGCTAAAGACCCAGTACTTC; CDR3: CASSLGQGLKTQYF; J: TRBJ2-5; D: NA; V: TRBV7-9; size: NA
DNA: TGTGCCAGCAGTGAAGGGGGGGGGAGAGAGACCCAGTACTTC; CDR3: CASSEGGGRETQYF; J: TRBJ2-5; D: TRBD2; V: TRBV6-1; size: NA
DNA: TGTGCCAGAAGCTTTAGGAGACCACGCTACACCTTC; CDR3: CARSFRRPRYTF; J: TRBJ1-2; D: NA; V: TRBV5-3; size: NA
DNA: TGTGCCAGCATCACAGGGGGGGAGACCCAGTACTTC; CDR3: CASITGGETQYF; J: TRBJ2-5; D: TRBD1; V: TRBV2; size: NA
DNA: TGTGCCAGCAGTGAATTAGAGGGTTCAGGGACCCAGTACTTC; CDR3: CASSELEGSGTQYF; J: TRBJ2-5; D: NA; V: TRBV6-1; size: NA
DNA: TGTGCCAGCAGGGCCGGGGGGACAGGGGGAATCGAGCAGTACTTC; CDR3: CASRAGGTGGIEQYF; J: TRBJ2-7; D: TRBD1; V: TRBV27; size: NA
DNA: TGTGCCAGTAGTATGGGGCAGGCGAACACCGGGGAGCTGTTTTTT; CDR3: CASSMGQANTGELFF; J: TRBJ2-2; D: NA; V: TRBV19; size: NA
DNA: TGTGCCAGCAGCTCGGACAGGGGGCGGACACAAGAGACCCAGTACTTC; CDR3: CASSSDRGRTQETQYF; J: TRBJ2-5; D: TRBD1; V: TRBV4-2; size: NA
DNA: TGTGCCAGCAGCCAGAAGGACGACAGGGAAGTGTGGTACGAGCAGTACTTC; CDR3: CASSQKDDREVWYEQYF; J: TRBJ2-7; D: TRBD1; V: TRBV14; size: NA
DNA: TGTGCCAGCAGCGTAGGGACAGGGGAAGACACCGGGGAGCTGTTTTTT; CDR3: CASSVGTGEDTGELFF; J: TRBJ2-2; D: TRBD1; V: TRBV9; size: NA
DNA: TGTGCCAGTAGCTCCGGGACAGGGGGCTTCGGGGAGCTGTTTTTT; CDR3: CASSSGTGGFGELFF; J: TRBJ2-2; D: TRBD1; V: TRBV19; size: NA
DNA: TGTGCCAGCGTTTCGAGGATTGGGAACTATGGCTACACCTTC; CDR3: CASVSRIGNYGYTF; J: TRBJ1-2; D: NA; V: TRBV7-2; size: NA
DNA: TGTGCCAGCAGGAGTCGCTACGAGCAGTACTTC; CDR3: CASRSRYEQYF; J: TRBJ2-7; D: NA; V: TRBV6-1; size: NA
DNA: TGTGCCAGCAGCTTGGAAGGGGGAGCGGGAGTGGCAGATACGCAGTATTTT; CDR3: CASSLEGGAGVADTQYF; J: TRBJ2-3; D: TRBD2; V: TRBV5-4; size: NA
DNA: TGTGCCAGTAGTAAAAGGGACAGCGTACACACCGGGGAGCTGTTTTTT; CDR3: CASSKRDSVHTGELFF; J: TRBJ2-2; D: TRBD1; V: TRBV19; size: NA
DNA: TGTGCCACCAGCAGACGTCTAGCGGGAGAAGGTATTGAGCAGTTCTTC; CDR3: CATSRRLAGEGIEQFF; J: TRBJ2-1; D: TRBD2; V: TRBV15; size: NA
DNA: TGTGCCTGCAGACAGGGCACGAACACCGGGGAGCTGTTTTTT; CDR3: CACRQGTNTGELFF; J: TRBJ2-2; D: TRBD1; V: TRBV30; size: NA
DNA: TGTGCCAGCATGGGTCACAGGGGAGAGACCCAGTACTTC; CDR3: CASMGHRGETQYF; J: TRBJ2-5; D: TRBD1; V: TRBV19; size: NA
DNA: TGTGCCAGCAGCCCACGAGGAGGGGACAGGGTCAAAAACATTCAGTACTTC; CDR3: CASSPRGGDRVKNIQYF; J: TRBJ2-4; D: TRBD1; V: TRBV9; size: NA
DNA: TGTGCCAGCAGCCTCTCGGGACAGGGTATCTATGGCTACACCTTC; CDR3: CASSLSGQGIYGYTF; J: TRBJ1-2; D: TRBD1; V: TRBV7-3; size: NA
DNA: TGCGCCAGCAGCCAAGTAGGGGGGGTGAACACTGAAGCTTTCTTT; CDR3: CASSQVGGVNTEAFF; J: TRBJ1-1; D: NA; V: TRBV4-1; size: NA
DNA: TGCAGCGTTGTCTTCAGTAGCAATCAGCCCCAGCATTTT; CDR3: CSVVFSSNQPQHF; J: TRBJ1-5; D: NA; V: TRBV29-1; size: NA